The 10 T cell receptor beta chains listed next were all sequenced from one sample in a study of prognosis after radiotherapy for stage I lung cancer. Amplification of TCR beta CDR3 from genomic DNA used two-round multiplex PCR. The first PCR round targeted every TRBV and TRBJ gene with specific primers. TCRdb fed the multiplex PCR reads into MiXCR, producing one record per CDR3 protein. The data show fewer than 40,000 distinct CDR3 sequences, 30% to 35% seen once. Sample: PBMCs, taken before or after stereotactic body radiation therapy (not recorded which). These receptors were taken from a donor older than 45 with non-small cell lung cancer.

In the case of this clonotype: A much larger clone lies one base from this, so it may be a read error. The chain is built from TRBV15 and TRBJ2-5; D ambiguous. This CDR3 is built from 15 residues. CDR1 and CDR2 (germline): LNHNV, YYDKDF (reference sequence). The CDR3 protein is CATSREAYSQENQYF. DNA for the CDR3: TGTGCCACCAGCAGAGAAGCATACAGCCAAGAGAACCAGTACTTC.

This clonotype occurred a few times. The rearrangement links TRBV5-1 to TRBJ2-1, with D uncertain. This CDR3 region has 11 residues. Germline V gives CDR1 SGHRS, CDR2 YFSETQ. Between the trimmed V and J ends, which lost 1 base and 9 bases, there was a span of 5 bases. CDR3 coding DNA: TGCGCCAGCAGCTTGTCTGCTGAGCAGTTCTTC. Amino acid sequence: CASSLSAEQFF.

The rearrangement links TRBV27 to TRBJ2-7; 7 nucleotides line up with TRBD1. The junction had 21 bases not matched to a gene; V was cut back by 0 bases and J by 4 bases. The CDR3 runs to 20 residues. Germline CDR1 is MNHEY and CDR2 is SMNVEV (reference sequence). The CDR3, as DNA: TGTGCCAGCAGTTTATCGATGCTTTTGGGAACTGGACAGGTACCTTACGAGCAGTACTTC. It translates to CASSLSMLLGTGQVPYEQYF.

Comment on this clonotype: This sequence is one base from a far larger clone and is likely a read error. The CDR3 bases are TGTGCCAGCAGGCCTCGGGACCTCTTCCAAAAACTGTTTTTT. As protein: CASRPRDLFQKLFF. This chain connects TRBV6-2 or TRBV6-3 to TRBJ1-4; D is perhaps TRBD1 (5 bases). CDR1 and CDR2 from the germline V gene are MNHEY and SVGEGT. The CDR3 loop spans 14 amino acids. Trimming removed 6 bases at V and 9 bases at J, with 17 bases between.

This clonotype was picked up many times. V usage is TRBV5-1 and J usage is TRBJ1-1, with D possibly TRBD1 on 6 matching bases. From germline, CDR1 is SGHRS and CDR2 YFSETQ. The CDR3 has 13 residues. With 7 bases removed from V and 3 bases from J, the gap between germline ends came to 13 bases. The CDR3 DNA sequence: TGCGCCAGCGTACAACAGGGAGACACTGAAGCTTTCTTT. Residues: CASVQQGDTEAFF. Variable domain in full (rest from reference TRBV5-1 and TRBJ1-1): KAGVTQTPRYLIKTRGQQVTLSCSPISGHRSVSWYQQTPGQGLQFLFEYFSETQRNKGNFPGRFSGRQFSNSRSEMNVSTLELGDSALYLCASVQQGDTEAFFGQGTRLTVV.

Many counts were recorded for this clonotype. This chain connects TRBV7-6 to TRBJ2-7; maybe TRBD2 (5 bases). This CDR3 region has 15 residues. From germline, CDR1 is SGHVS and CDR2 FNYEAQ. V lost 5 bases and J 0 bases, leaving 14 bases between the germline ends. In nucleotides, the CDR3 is TGTGCCAGCAGCCCGGTGGGGAGCTACTCCTACGAGCAGTACTTC. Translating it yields CASSPVGSYSYEQYF.

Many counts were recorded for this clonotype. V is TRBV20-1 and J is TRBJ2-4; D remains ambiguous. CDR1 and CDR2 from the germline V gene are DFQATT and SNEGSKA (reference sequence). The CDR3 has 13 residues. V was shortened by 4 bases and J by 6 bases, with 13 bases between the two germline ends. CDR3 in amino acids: CSATPPILNIQYF. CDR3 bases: TGCAGTGCTACCCCGCCCATACTAAACATTCAGTACTTC.

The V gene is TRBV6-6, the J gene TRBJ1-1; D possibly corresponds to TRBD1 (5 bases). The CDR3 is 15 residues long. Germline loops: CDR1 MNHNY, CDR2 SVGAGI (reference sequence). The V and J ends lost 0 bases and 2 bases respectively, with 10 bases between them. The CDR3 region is CASSYSWGINTEAFF. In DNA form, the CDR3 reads TGTGCCAGCAGTTACTCGTGGGGGATAAACACTGAAGCTTTCTTT.

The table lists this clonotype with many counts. Here the CDR3 DNA reads TGTGCCAGCAGCCAAGAGGCTAGCACAGATACGCAGTATTTT. The encoded protein is CASSQEASTDTQYF. V is TRBV3-1 and J is TRBJ2-3; no firm D call. V lost 0 bases, J lost 0 bases, and 4 bases lay in between. Germline V lookup: CDR1 LGHDT, CDR2 YNNKEL (reference sequence). This CDR3 is built from 14 residues.

The CDR3 spells CASSRDTGELFF. For the CDR3, the DNA is TGTGCCAGCTCACGGGACACCGGGGAGCTGTTTTTT. This sequence joins TRBV18 and TRBJ2-2, with D unclear. V was cut by 4 bases and J by 3 bases, with 3 bases left in between. The length of the CDR3 is 12 residues. CDR1 and CDR2 (germline): KGHSH, LQKENI.